The 18 T cell receptor beta chains in this list originate from one sample, sequenced in a study of T cell changes during pregnancy in multiple sclerosis. Sequenced by immunoSEQ multiplex PCR; TCRdb stores in-frame clones only, minus some. The data show roughly 76,000 clones, with around nine tenths seen just once and roughly 0.44% held by the top ten. This material consisted of CD4+ T cells from peripheral blood mononuclear cells, taken in the second trimester of pregnancy. The receptors stem from a female donor with multiple sclerosis, enrolled in a pregnancy study.

The chain is built from TRBV14 and TRBJ2-4; 7 bases line up with TRBD1. The CDR3 covers 17 residues. J lost 0 bases, V lost 4 bases, and 9 bases had no gene match. Germline CDR1 SGHDN, CDR2 FVKESK. Written as DNA, the CDR3 is TGTGCCAGCAGCCCGTCCGGGACAGAGCTAGCCAAAAACATTCAGTACTTC. Translating it yields CASSPSGTELAKNIQYF.

As DNA, the CDR3 is TGTGCCAGCAGCGTAGAACCGGGGGGCAGCACAGATACGCAGTATTTT. This sequence encodes CASSVEPGGSTDTQYF. V usage is TRBV9 and J usage is TRBJ2-3, with D tentatively TRBD2 (7 bases). The CDR3 is 16 amino acids. The germline V gene has CDR1 SGDLS and CDR2 YYNGEE. V lost 0 bases to trimming and J lost 0 bases, with 11 bases between them.

This CDR3 reads CASSLRQGPDTQYF. As DNA, the CDR3 is TGTGCCAGCAGCTTGCGACAGGGGCCAGATACGCAGTATTTT. The V and J genes are TRBV5-8 and TRBJ2-3; the match to TRBD1 covers 8 bases. V was pared by 1 base and J by 4 bases, with 2 bases of the junction left unmatched. The germline V gene has CDR1 SGHTS and CDR2 YDEGEE. This CDR3 is built from 14 residues.

The chain uses TRBV29-1 and TRBJ2-2; D possibly corresponds to TRBD2 (5 bases). CDR3 length equals 15 residues. CDR1 and CDR2 (germline): SQVTM, ANQGSEA. The V and J ends lost 4 bases and 2 bases respectively, with 14 bases between them. CDR3 amino acids: CSVGGGGVNTGELFF. The CDR3 DNA reads as TGCAGCGTTGGAGGAGGAGGAGTTAACACCGGGGAGCTGTTTTTT.

V is TRBV14 and J is TRBJ2-2; 9 bases agree with TRBD1. V dropped 4 bases and J dropped 7; count of bases not matched to a gene: 13. The length of the CDR3 is 17 residues. Germline V gene sequence: CDR1 SGHDN, CDR2 FVKESK. DNA of the CDR3: TGTGCCAGCAGCCGCAATCCGGGACAGGGAGTTGTCGGGGAGCTGTTTTTT. Protein: CASSRNPGQGVVGELFF.

J is TRBJ1-4 and V is TRBV7-2; perhaps TRBD1 as D (6 bases). This CDR3 region has 15 residues. Trimming shortened V by 2 bases and J by 3 bases, and 10 bases separated the two germline ends. Per germline, CDR1 SGHTA and CDR2 FQGNSA. In DNA, the CDR3 is TGTGCCAGCAGCTTAAACAGGGCCGCTAATGAAAAACTGTTTTTT. This gives the protein CASSLNRAANEKLFF.

This clone showed up just once. V usage is TRBV6-1 and J usage is TRBJ2-5, with TRBD2 identical over 10 bases. The CDR3 is 17 amino acids. After removal of 4 bases from V and 5 bases from J, the junction contained 13 bases not matched to a gene. CDR1 and CDR2 from the germline V gene are MNHNS and SASEGT. CDR3 protein: CASSGLKLAGMGETQYF. As DNA, the CDR3 is TGTGCCAGCAGTGGCCTCAAACTAGCGGGAATGGGTGAGACCCAGTACTTC.

V gene TRBV15 combines with J gene TRBJ2-3, with TRBD2 as a possible D gene (6 bases). The germline CDR1 and CDR2 sequences are LNHNV and YYDKDF (reference sequence). Between the trimmed V and J ends, which lost 0 bases and 13 bases, there was a span of 11 bases. This CDR3 region has 12 residues. The CDR3 DNA reads TGTGCCACCAGCAGAGATTTAAGACTAGAGTATTTT. It encodes CATSRDLRLEYF. Supplemented by reference TRBV15 and TRBJ2-3, the full variable domain reads DAMVIQNPRYQVTQFGKPVTLSCSQTLNHNVMYWYQQKSSQAPKLLFHYYDKDFNNEADTPDNFQSRRPNTSFCFLDIRSPGLGDTAMYLCATSRDLRLEYFGPGTRLTVL.

This chain links TRBV30 with TRBJ2-2; 10 nucleotides line up with TRBD2. The junction had 3 bases not matched to a gene; V was cut back by 0 bases and J by 8 bases. The CDR3 sequence is 14 residues long. Per germline, CDR1 GTSNPN and CDR2 SVGIG (reference sequence). CDR3 amino acids: CAWSVTSGKGELFF. The CDR3 nucleotides read TGTGCCTGGAGTGTAACTAGCGGGAAAGGGGAGCTGTTTTTT.

The rearrangement links TRBV4-1 to TRBJ2-7, with D tentatively TRBD1 (7 bases). The CDR3 totals 16 residues. CDR1 is MGHRA and CDR2 is YSYEKL in the germline V gene. V was trimmed by 0 bases and J by 1 base, leaving 13 bases between them. CDR3 residues: CASSQEGAGGSYEQYF. DNA of the CDR3: TGCGCCAGCAGCCAAGAAGGGGCAGGGGGGTCCTACGAGCAGTACTTC.

This clone was detected only once. The CDR3 DNA reads TGTGCCAGCAGTTTAACGGGGTCACCCCTCCACTTT. This sequence encodes CASSLTGSPLHF. The chain carries TRBV28 and TRBJ1-6; D gene uncertain. Trimming shortened V by 2 bases and J by 10 bases, and 6 bases separated the two germline ends. CDR1 is MDHEN and CDR2 is SYDVKM in the germline V gene. The CDR3 is made up of 12 amino acids. The variable domain in full, with the rest retrieved from reference TRBV28 and TRBJ1-6, is DVKVTQSSRYLVKRTGEKVFLECVQDMDHENMFWYRQDPGLGLRLIYFSYDVKMKEKGDIPEGYSVSREKKERFSLILESASTNQTSMYLCASSLTGSPLHFGNGTRLTVT.

The V call is TRBV6-5, the J call TRBJ1-2; D is undetermined. The CDR3 consists of 13 residues. The V and J ends lost 2 bases and 3 bases respectively, with 7 bases between them. Germline V CDR1 and CDR2: MNHEY, SVGAGI. The CDR3 sequence: CASSYGPDYGYTF. The CDR3 DNA is TGTGCCAGCAGTTACGGGCCAGACTATGGCTACACCTTC.

The gene calls are TRBV7-6 and TRBJ1-4; perhaps TRBD1 as D (6 bases). Germline V gene lookup returns CDR1 SGHVS and CDR2 FNYEAQ. With 0 bases removed from V and 8 bases from J, the gap between germline ends came to 19 bases. This CDR3 comprises 17 residues. As DNA, the CDR3 is TGTGCCAGCAGCTTAGCCCAACAGGGTATTATTGGAGAAAAACTGTTTTTT. The encoded protein is CASSLAQQGIIGEKLFF.

This chain uses TRBV27 with TRBJ2-2; TRBD2 agrees at 10 bases. Germline V gives CDR1 MNHEY, CDR2 SMNVEV (reference sequence). This CDR3 is 17 amino acids long. After removal of 5 bases from V and 5 bases from J, the junction contained 11 bases not matched to a gene. The CDR3 reads CASSLLGTSVGTGELFF. The DNA for the CDR3 is TGTGCCAGCAGTCTCCTGGGGACTAGCGTTGGGACCGGGGAGCTGTTTTTT.

The genes are TRBV18 and TRBJ1-2; 8 nucleotides line up with TRBD1. The germline V gene has CDR1 KGHSH and CDR2 LQKENI. The CDR3 covers 16 residues. V dropped 6 bases and J dropped 0; count of bases not matched to a gene: 9. In nucleotides, the CDR3 is TGTGCCAGCTCTGAGACCGGGACAGGAACTAACTATGGCTACACCTTC. Its protein is CASSETGTGTNYGYTF.

This clone appeared a single time. The gene calls are TRBV2 and TRBJ2-2, with D possibly being TRBD1 (6 bases). CDR1 SNHLY and CDR2 FYNNEI come from the germline V gene. CDR3 length: 15 residues. V lost 8 bases to trimming and J lost 4 bases, with 17 bases between them. This CDR3 reads CASRETGIGTGELFF. The CDR3, as DNA: TGTGCCAGCCGAGAAACAGGGATAGGCACCGGGGAGCTGTTTTTT. Full variable domain (rest looked up from reference TRBV2 and TRBJ2-2): EPEVTQTPSHQVTQMGQEVILRCVPISNHLYFYWYRQILGQKVEFLVSFYNNEISEKSEIFDDQFSVERPDGSNFTLKIRSTKLEDSAMYFCASRETGIGTGELFFGEGSRLTVL.

The chain couples TRBV10-3 to TRBJ1-1; a weak D match, TRBD1 (5 bases). V lost 4 bases, J lost 2 bases, and 11 bases lay in between. Germline loops: CDR1 ENHRY, CDR2 SYGVKD. There are 14 residues in the CDR3. The CDR3 coding sequence is TGTGCCATCAGTGTTGGGGGAGGAAACACTGAAGCTTTCTTT. Translation gives CAISVGGGNTEAFF.

The chain couples TRBV4-2 to TRBJ2-7; a possible D gene is TRBD2 (6 bases). Between the trimmed V and J ends, which lost 5 bases and 0 bases, there was a span of 23 bases. CDR1 is LGHNA and CDR2 is YNFKEQ in the germline V gene. The CDR3 contains 18 residues. The CDR3 DNA sequence: TGTGCCAGCAGCTTGTCCGCGGCGGGAAAGCGGAGCTCCTACGAGCAGTACTTC. It encodes CASSLSAAGKRSSYEQYF.